These T cell receptor beta chains were read from a single sample in a study of cytomegalovirus exposure and HLA in healthy donors. TCRdb's copy holds only in-frame clones and misses some; the assay was immunoSEQ multiplex PCR. The sample includes some 120,000 clones, around 81% of them seen just once. The sample taken for sequencing was PBMCs. The origin of the receptors is a woman between 40 and 50 years old in good health and CMV-seronegative. The CDR3 runs from the conserved cysteine through the conserved F or W. A D gene is named only where the DNA matches it firmly. Size is stated for part of the rows, as once, few or many counts, or as a class when the clone is expanded.

j_gene	d_gene	v_gene	abundance	CDR3aa	CDR3nt
TRBJ2-2	-	TRBV4-1	once	CASSQDTGELFF	TGCGCCAGCAGCCAAGATACAGGGGAGCTGTTTTTT
TRBJ1-5	-	TRBV6-1	-	CASRRTVNQPQHF	TGTGCCAGCAGACGAACAGTCAATCAGCCCCAGCATTTT
TRBJ1-1	TRBD1	TRBV6-6	-	CASGEATGQLNTEAFF	TGTGCCAGCGGGGAGGCGACGGGACAGTTGAACACTGAAGCTTTCTTT
TRBJ2-5	TRBD2	TRBV13	few	CASSPPGAGGQETQYF	TGTGCCAGCAGCCCCCCCGGCGCGGGAGGACAAGAGACCCAGTACTTC
TRBJ1-2	-	TRBV5-1	-	CASSLGSEANYGYTF	TGCGCCAGCAGCTTGGGTTCAGAGGCTAACTATGGCTACACCTTC
TRBJ2-6	-	TRBV5-4	once	CASSPRQAGSGANVLTF	TGTGCCAGCAGCCCTAGACAGGCCGGCTCTGGGGCCAACGTCCTGACTTTC
TRBJ1-1	TRBD1	TRBV5-1	few	CASSPIGTGVTEAFF	TGCGCCAGCAGCCCGATAGGGACAGGGGTTACTGAAGCTTTCTTT
TRBJ2-7	-	TRBV7-9	-	CSSSLGRVLLYEQYF	TGTTCCAGCAGCTTAGGCAGGGTCCTTTTATACGAGCAGTACTTC
TRBJ1-2	TRBD1	TRBV29-1	-	CSDTGTGGDGYTF	TGCAGCGATACCGGGACAGGGGGCGATGGCTACACCTTC
TRBJ1-2	-	TRBV28	-	CASIWGGGDGYTF	TGTGCCAGCATCTGGGGAGGGGGTGATGGCTACACCTTC
TRBJ1-2	-	TRBV30	-	CAWSAGSYGYTF	TGTGCCTGGAGTGCTGGGAGCTATGGCTACACCTTC
TRBJ1-1	-	TRBV2	once	CASSELVGALNTEAFF	TGTGCCAGCAGTGAACTTGTGGGGGCGCTGAACACTGAAGCTTTCTTT
TRBJ2-1	-	TRBV6-5	-	CASSYAHDNEQFF	TGTGCCAGCAGTTACGCACACGACAATGAGCAGTTCTTC
TRBJ1-3	-	TRBV9	-	CASSGEGINSGNTIYF	TGTGCCAGCAGCGGGGAGGGGATTAACTCTGGAAACACCATATATTTT
TRBJ1-3	-	TRBV19	few	CASSIDRTSFRNTIYF	TGTGCCAGTAGTATAGACAGGACATCCTTCCGAAACACCATATATTTT
TRBJ2-3	-	TRBV4-1	-	CASSRQAGTDTQYF	TGCGCCAGCAGCCGCCAAGCGGGCACAGATACGCAGTATTTT
TRBJ1-2	TRBD1	TRBV7-9	few	CASAEGGTGASYGYTF	TGTGCCAGCGCTGAAGGAGGGACAGGGGCTTCCTATGGCTACACCTTC
TRBJ2-6	-	TRBV5-5	once	CASSLGGRSGANVLTF	TGTGCCAGCAGCTTGGGGGGGCGCTCTGGGGCCAACGTCCTGACTTTC
TRBJ2-1	TRBD2	TRBV6-4	-	CASSGLAGFWSYNEQFF	TGTGCCAGCAGTGGACTAGCGGGATTCTGGTCCTACAATGAGCAGTTCTTC
TRBJ2-7	-	TRBV4-2	-	CASSQDAVEFEQYF	TGTGCCAGCAGCCAAGATGCTGTAGAGTTCGAGCAGTACTTC
TRBJ1-3	TRBD1	TRBV6-5	-	CASSPDRVSGNTIYF	TGTGCCAGCAGCCCAGACAGGGTCTCTGGAAACACCATATATTTT
TRBJ2-3	TRBD2	TRBV19	-	CASSHSPRTSQRHTDTQYF	TGTGCCAGTAGCCACTCGCCACGGACTAGCCAAAGACACACAGATACGCAGTATTTT
TRBJ2-3	TRBD2	TRBV11-1	-	CASSFVGLAAPDTQYF	TGTGCCAGCAGCTTTGTTGGGCTAGCGGCCCCAGATACGCAGTATTTT
TRBJ2-1	TRBD2	TRBV7-6	-	CASSFWTSGRGGNNEQFF	TGTGCCAGCAGCTTCTGGACTAGCGGGAGAGGAGGGAACAATGAGCAGTTCTTC
TRBJ1-3	-	TRBV10-3	few	CAISVGDSGNTIYF	TGTGCCATAAGTGTCGGGGACTCTGGAAACACCATATATTTT
TRBJ2-6	-	TRBV7-8	-	CASSSGHSGANVLTF	TGTGCCAGCAGCTCGGGACACTCTGGGGCCAACGTCCTGACTTTC
TRBJ2-7	TRBD1	TRBV4-2	-	CASSQDWGQGSYEQYF	TGTGCCAGCAGCCAAGATTGGGGACAGGGATCCTACGAGCAGTACTTC